These T cell receptor beta chains were read from a single sample in a study of cytomegalovirus exposure and HLA in healthy donors. TCRdb keeps only in-frame clones here, not all; method: immunoSEQ multiplex PCR. This table holds over 150,000 clones, roughly 75% found once. Sequencing used PBMCs. The source of these receptors is a man aged 25-40 years in good health and CMV-seropositive. Both conserved end residues are part of each CDR3. Each record gives: V gene, J gene, clone size, D gene, CDR3 DNA, CDR3 protein. The D gene is left open where the match is weak. Clone sizes are given selectively: once, few, many, or a class where the clone is expanded.

V: TRBV5-1; J: TRBJ2-3; size: .; D: TRBD2; DNA: TGCGCCAGCAGCTTGGGGGACCTAGCGGGGCTAGGATATTTGGATACGCAGTATTTT; CDR3: CASSLGDLAGLGYLDTQYF
V: TRBV19; J: TRBJ2-7; size: .; D: .; DNA: TGTGCCAGTAGAAAAATCTCGACTCCCGCGTACGAGCAGTACTTC; CDR3: CASRKISTPAYEQYF
V: TRBV27; J: TRBJ1-2; size: few; D: TRBD1; DNA: TGTGCCAGCAGTTTATCAGCAGGGGGCAATGGCTACACCTTC; CDR3: CASSLSAGGNGYTF
V: TRBV4-2; J: TRBJ1-4; size: .; D: .; DNA: TGTGCCAGCAGCCTAGACAGCGCCTTAAATGAAAAACTGTTTTTT; CDR3: CASSLDSALNEKLFF
V: TRBV4-3; J: TRBJ2-1; size: .; D: .; DNA: TGCGCCAGCAGCCTTGGGACTCCCGGTGAGGCGCAGTTCTTC; CDR3: CASSLGTPGEAQFF
V: TRBV9; J: TRBJ2-5; size: .; D: TRBD1; DNA: TGTGCCAGCAGCTCGGGACAGAAAGAGACCCAGTACTTC; CDR3: CASSSGQKETQYF
V: TRBV5-6; J: TRBJ2-2; size: .; D: .; DNA: TGTGCCAGCAGCTTGGTTCAGCGAGGGACCGGGGAGCTGTTTTTT; CDR3: CASSLVQRGTGELFF
V: TRBV30; J: TRBJ2-7; size: .; D: .; DNA: TGTGCCTGGACAACAGCTTACGAGCAGTACTTC; CDR3: CAWTTAYEQYF
V: TRBV5-4; J: TRBJ2-5; size: few; D: TRBD2; DNA: TGTGCCAGCAGCTCCCGACTAGCGGGGCAAGAGACCCAGTACTTC; CDR3: CASSSRLAGQETQYF
V: TRBV30; J: TRBJ2-3; size: .; D: TRBD2; DNA: TGTGCCTGGAGTGCTGGACTAGCGGCAGATACGCAGTATTTT; CDR3: CAWSAGLAADTQYF
V: TRBV6-5; J: TRBJ2-5; size: .; D: TRBD2; DNA: TGTGCCAGCAGCCCGACCGGGAGCGGGGAAGAGACCCAGTACTTC; CDR3: CASSPTGSGEETQYF
V: TRBV7-9; J: TRBJ2-7; size: .; D: TRBD1; DNA: TGTGCCAGCAGCTTAGAATGGGACAGGGCCTACGAGCAGTACTTC; CDR3: CASSLEWDRAYEQYF
V: TRBV7-6; J: TRBJ2-7; size: .; D: TRBD1; DNA: TGTGCCAGCAGCCTCGGGACAGAGGGTCCCGAGCAGTACTTC; CDR3: CASSLGTEGPEQYF
V: TRBV27; J: TRBJ1-2; size: .; D: TRBD1; DNA: TGTGCCAGCAGTTTAACTGGGACAGTTTATGGCTACACCTTC; CDR3: CASSLTGTVYGYTF
V: TRBV7-2; J: TRBJ1-6; size: few; D: .; DNA: TGTGCCAGCAGCTTAGTGCAGGGAAATAATTCACCCCTCCACTTT; CDR3: CASSLVQGNNSPLHF
V: TRBV30; J: TRBJ1-2; size: .; D: .; DNA: TGTGCCTGGAGTGTAAAGGACGCCGGGAGCTATGGCTACACCTTC; CDR3: CAWSVKDAGSYGYTF
V: TRBV5-3; J: TRBJ2-3; size: .; D: TRBD2; DNA: TGTGCCAGGCCGGCCCTAGCGGGAGCCACAGATACGCAGTATTTT; CDR3: CARPALAGATDTQYF
V: TRBV5-8; J: TRBJ1-3; size: .; D: TRBD1; DNA: TGTGCCAGCAGCTTGGGGACAGGGGCTGGAAACACCATATATTTT; CDR3: CASSLGTGAGNTIYF
V: TRBV9; J: TRBJ2-7; size: .; D: TRBD1; DNA: TGTGCCAGCAGCACCAGGACAGGGTCCTACGAGCAGTACTTC; CDR3: CASSTRTGSYEQYF
V: TRBV7-9; J: TRBJ2-3; size: .; D: TRBD1; DNA: TGTGCCAGCAGTCCCGGGACAGGGGACACAGATACGCAGTATTTT; CDR3: CASSPGTGDTDTQYF
V: TRBV27; J: TRBJ2-7; size: .; D: .; DNA: TGTGCCAGCAGTTTAGAAGGGAGCTACGAGCAGTACTTC; CDR3: CASSLEGSYEQYF
V: TRBV18; J: TRBJ1-6; size: .; D: .; DNA: TGTGCCAGCTCACCACTGGCAGGCCCCCTCCACTTT; CDR3: CASSPLAGPLHF
V: TRBV7-2; J: TRBJ2-7; size: few; D: .; DNA: TGTGCCAGCAGCTTAGTGGCAGGCTACGAGCAGTACTTC; CDR3: CASSLVAGYEQYF
V: TRBV30; J: TRBJ2-7; size: .; D: TRBD2; DNA: TGTGCCCTTGGGAGGGGCGCGAAGGAGCAGTACTTC; CDR3: CALGRGAKEQYF
V: TRBV7-9; J: TRBJ1-6; size: .; D: .; DNA: TGTGCCAGCAGCTTAGGGATGGAGAATTCACCCCTCCACTTT; CDR3: CASSLGMENSPLHF
V: TRBV27; J: TRBJ2-3; size: .; D: .; DNA: TGTGCCACCAGGCGAGGCACAGATACGCAGTATTTT; CDR3: CATRRGTDTQYF
V: TRBV27; J: TRBJ2-3; size: .; D: TRBD2; DNA: TGTGCCAGCAGTAGGCGGGGGGGAATCACAGATACGCAGTATTTT; CDR3: CASSRRGGITDTQYF
V: TRBV7-6; J: TRBJ1-2; size: .; D: .; DNA: TGTGCCAGCAGCTTAGGGGAGGGCCCTAACTATGGCTACACCTTC; CDR3: CASSLGEGPNYGYTF
V: TRBV5-6; J: TRBJ2-3; size: few; D: .; DNA: TGTGCCAGCAGCTTGAGGGGCCAGCGACACACAGATACGCAGTATTTT; CDR3: CASSLRGQRHTDTQYF
V: TRBV10-3; J: TRBJ2-2; size: .; D: TRBD1; DNA: TGTGCCATCAGTACCGGGACAGGGTACACCGGGGAGCTGTTTTTT; CDR3: CAISTGTGYTGELFF
V: TRBV7-3; J: TRBJ1-1; size: few; D: .; DNA: TGTGCCAGCAGCTCCCAGGGGGAAGCTTTCTTT; CDR3: CASSSQGEAFF
V: TRBV5-1; J: TRBJ2-1; size: .; D: TRBD2; DNA: TGCGCCAGCAGCTCTAGCGGGGTCGCCTACAATGGGCAGTTCTTC; CDR3: CASSSSGVAYNGQFF
V: TRBV6-5; J: TRBJ2-3; size: .; D: .; DNA: TGTGCCAGCAGTTACCAGGGAATCAGCACAGATACGCAGTATTTT; CDR3: CASSYQGISTDTQYF
V: TRBV7-2; J: TRBJ2-7; size: .; D: .; DNA: TGTGCCAGCAGGATCCCAGGCAGCTACGAGCAGTACTTC; CDR3: CASRIPGSYEQYF
V: TRBV11-2; J: TRBJ2-5; size: .; D: TRBD2; DNA: TGTGCCAGCAGCTTGATAGCGGGGGCAGAGACCCAGTACTTC; CDR3: CASSLIAGAETQYF